The clone carrying this T cell receptor (beta chain) was counted only a few times. In terms of origin and age, donors were healthy Caucasian individuals from Russia aged roughly 6 to 95. Each sample gave at least 6.5 million isolated PBMCs. A J-beta primer mix and a sample-barcoded 5' primer were used in a second PCR of about 7 to 11 cycles. All samples gave at least 3 million CDR3-containing paired-end reads. Using its own MiXCR run on the 5' RACE reads, TCRdb lists one record per CDR3 protein. The sample records about 1.6 million distinct CDR3 sequences, 30% to 35% being singletons. This sample stems from a study of blood T cells in healthy people across ages. The overall study: For every two T cells, template switching captured about one barcoded beta molecule.

V shed 3 bases and J shed 0 bases, with 9 bases lying between them. The CDR3 runs to 14 residues. Germline-derived CDR1 and CDR2 are SGHRS and YFSETQ. V gene TRBV5-1 combines with J gene TRBJ1-1, with D unclear. This TCR derives from a woman aged 30 to 39 in good health. Sequencing was performed on blood. This CDR3 reads CASSWAGLNTEAFF. CDR3 bases: TGCGCCAGCAGCTGGGCCGGTTTGAACACTGAAGCTTTCTTT.